This entry lists 31 T cell receptor beta chains sequenced from one sample in a study of T cell changes during pregnancy in multiple sclerosis. Using immunoSEQ multiplex PCR, the repertoire was profiled, and TCRdb retains in-frame clones only, with some absent. The sample lists 15,000 or so clones; about 86% were seen once. The sample in question was CD8+ T cells from peripheral blood mononuclear cells, obtained in the first trimester of pregnancy. Receptor source: a female donor with multiple sclerosis, enrolled in a pregnancy study.

This clone has a handful of counts. The chain recombines TRBV19 with TRBJ1-3; D remains unclear. V lost 7 bases and J lost 1, with 11 bases in between. Germline V lookup: CDR1 LNHDA, CDR2 SQIVND (reference sequence). CDR3 length: 14 amino acids. CDR3 sequence (DNA): TGTGCCAGTATCGGTTGGAGGTCTGGAAACACCATATATTTT. Protein: CASIGWRSGNTIYF.

The chain has TRBV14 and TRBJ1-1; tentatively, D is TRBD1 (5 bases). Germline-derived CDR1 and CDR2 are SGHDN and FVKESK. CDR3 size: 16 residues. V lost 4 bases, J lost 0 bases, and 15 bases lay in between. This CDR3 is CASSPYPTDMNTEAFF. CDR3 DNA sequence: TGTGCCAGCAGCCCGTATCCGACAGATATGAACACTGAAGCTTTCTTT.

V usage is TRBV6-1 and J usage is TRBJ1-1, with a possible D match to TRBD1 (6 bases). This CDR3 has 13 amino acids. Germline V gene data show CDR1 as MNHNS and CDR2 as SASEGT. The ends were cut back, 3 bases at V and 3 bases at J, with 8 bases in the middle. The CDR3: CASSEGAHTEAFF. The DNA of the CDR3 is TGTGCCAGCAGTGAGGGGGCGCACACTGAAGCTTTCTTT.

The rearrangement joins TRBV7-2 to TRBJ1-5; 10 positions agree with TRBD1. V shed 4 bases and J 6 bases; nucleotides not matched to a gene: 3. From germline, CDR1 is SGHTA and CDR2 FQGNSA. CDR3 size: 14 residues. CDR3 residues: CASSSGQGSQPQHF. For the CDR3, the DNA is TGTGCCAGCAGCTCGGGACAGGGGAGTCAGCCCCAGCATTTT. The whole variable domain, filled in from reference TRBV7-2 and TRBJ1-5, reads GAGVSQSPSNKVTEKGKDVELRCDPISGHTALYWYRQSLGQGLEFLIYFQGNSAPDKSGLPSDRFSAERTGGSVSTLTIQRTQQEDSAVYLCASSSGQGSQPQHFGDGTRLSIL.

CDR3 sequence (DNA): TGTGCCAGCAGCTTAGTCCAGCGGGAGGGCCGTTGGGTCATCGATGAGCAGTTCTTC. Translated, it gives CASSLVQREGRWVIDEQFF. The chain is built from TRBV7-8 and TRBJ2-1; 10 bases line up with TRBD2. V shed 1 base, J shed 8 bases, and the junction held 17 bases outside the gene matches. This CDR3 is 19 amino acids long. Germline assignment: CDR1 SGHVS and CDR2 FQNEAQ. Filled out from reference TRBV7-8 and TRBJ2-1, the complete variable domain reads GAGVSQSPRYKVAKRGQDVALRCDPISGHVSLFWYQQALGQGPEFLTYFQNEAQLDKSGLPSDRFFAERPEGSVSTLKIQRTQQEDSAVYLCASSLVQREGRWVIDEQFFGPGTRLTVL.

The chain couples TRBV28 to TRBJ2-5; a weak D match, TRBD1 (5 bases). CDR1 is MDHEN and CDR2 is SYDVKM in the germline V gene. This CDR3 comprises 19 residues. Trimming cost V 6 bases and J 2 bases, with 28 bases left between them. DNA for the CDR3: TGTGCCAGCAGCCTCCGGAAATCCCCGTACGACAGTTATCAAGAGACCCAGTACTTC. Translation gives CASSLRKSPYDSYQETQYF.

The CDR3 region has the DNA TGTGCCAGGAAACAGGACTCCTACGAGCAGTACTTC. It translates to CARKQDSYEQYF. The chain employs TRBV6-5 and TRBJ2-7; D possibly corresponds to TRBD1 (5 bases). V lost 9 bases and J 0 bases, leaving 9 bases between the germline ends. There are 12 residues in the CDR3. Germline assignment: CDR1 MNHEY and CDR2 SVGAGI.

The chain has TRBV9 and TRBJ2-1; 9 bases are shared with TRBD1. The CDR3 covers 17 residues. The germline gives CDR1 SGDLS, CDR2 YYNGEE. V was clipped by 0 bases and J by 7 bases; unmatched bases: 11. CDR3 amino acids: CASSVELTGGHTNEQFF. CDR3 in DNA: TGTGCCAGCAGCGTAGAATTGACAGGGGGACATACAAATGAGCAGTTCTTC.

This chain links TRBV9 with TRBJ1-1; D not certain. The CDR3 consists of 15 residues. The germline V and J ends were trimmed by 3 bases and 0 bases, with 12 bases remaining between them. The germline V gene encodes CDR1 SGDLS and CDR2 YYNGEE. CDR3 DNA sequence: TGTGCCAGCAGCGCTGGGCCCTTTATGAACACTGAAGCTTTCTTT. It translates to CASSAGPFMNTEAFF.

This clone has a handful of counts. The J gene is TRBJ2-3, the V gene TRBV7-9; TRBD2 aligns across 13 bases. The CDR3 has 16 residues. Germline-derived CDR1 and CDR2 are SEHNR and FQNEAQ (reference sequence). The junction had 9 bases not matched to a gene; V was cut back by 6 bases and J by 6 bases. The CDR3 spells CASRPTSGRARDTQYF. The CDR3 coding sequence is TGTGCCAGCAGACCTACTAGCGGGAGGGCTAGGGATACGCAGTATTTT. The whole variable domain, filled in from reference TRBV7-9 and TRBJ2-3, reads DTGVSQNPRHKITKRGQNVTFRCDPISEHNRLYWYRQTLGQGPEFLTYFQNEAQLEKSRLLSDRFSAERPKGSFSTLEIQRTEQGDSAMYLCASRPTSGRARDTQYFGPGTRLTVL.

This sequence joins TRBV27 and TRBJ1-2; maybe TRBD1 (5 bases). V was shortened by 6 bases and J by 1 base, with 15 bases between the two germline ends. Germline CDR1 MNHEY, CDR2 SMNVEV (reference sequence). This CDR3 comprises 15 residues. CDR3 DNA: TGTGCCAGCAGCCCAGAATTCAGGGTTAACTATGGCTACACCTTC. Translation gives CASSPEFRVNYGYTF.

This clone was counted once. The rearrangement uses TRBV6-5 and TRBJ1-1; D is unclear. The CDR3 has 12 residues. The V end lost 9 bases, the J end lost 1 base, and 9 bases lay between the germline ends. Per the germline V gene, CDR1 is MNHEY and CDR2 is SVGAGI. The chain's CDR3 is CASQTENTEAFF. The CDR3 nucleotides are TGTGCCAGTCAAACAGAGAACACTGAAGCTTTCTTT.

This clone occurred once. As DNA, the CDR3 is TGTGCCAGCAGCTTAGCCGGGACAGGGAACACTGAAGCTTTCTTT. Protein: CASSLAGTGNTEAFF. The J gene is TRBJ1-1, the V gene TRBV7-2; TRBD1 aligns across 8 bases. The CDR3 has 15 residues. The ends lost 0 bases at V and 1 base at J; junction bases unmatched: 1. In germline, CDR1 is SGHTA, CDR2 FQGNSA.

The chain carries TRBV7-9 and TRBJ2-1, with 9 bases fitting TRBD2. This CDR3 is 15 amino acids long. The germline V gene encodes CDR1 SEHNR and CDR2 FQNEAQ (reference sequence). J gave up 9 bases and V 2 bases, and 8 bases lay outside the gene matches. The CDR3 coding sequence is TGTGCCAGCAGCTTATATAGCGGGAGAGGATTTGAGCAGTTCTTC. Protein: CASSLYSGRGFEQFF.

This sequence joins TRBV5-1 and TRBJ1-1; TRBD1 is a possible D gene (6 bases). Germline CDR1 is SGHRS and CDR2 is YFSETQ. The V end lost 1 base, the J end lost 4 bases, and 11 bases lay between the germline ends. The CDR3 consists of 14 residues. The CDR3 protein is CASSLTTGITEAFF. The DNA for the CDR3 is TGCGCCAGCAGCTTGACAACAGGGATCACTGAAGCTTTCTTT.

The rearrangement uses TRBV2 and TRBJ1-1; the D gene is possibly TRBD1 (6 bases). The V gene's germline CDR1 is SNHLY and CDR2 FYNNEI. This CDR3 region has 10 residues. V lost 6 bases and J lost 11, with 10 bases in between. The CDR3: CASSGGQAFF. For the CDR3, the DNA is TGTGCCAGCAGCGGGGGGCAGGCTTTCTTT.

The chain recombines TRBV19 with TRBJ2-7; 7 positions match TRBD1. With 4 bases clipped from V and 5 bases from J, the junction kept 8 bases outside the gene matches. Germline CDR1 LNHDA, CDR2 SQIVND (reference sequence). The CDR3 runs to 14 residues. The CDR3 reads CASSTGDRPDEQYF. The CDR3 nucleotides read TGTGCCAGTAGTACCGGGGACAGACCGGACGAGCAGTACTTC. Complete variable domain (other parts from reference TRBV19 and TRBJ2-7): DGGITQSPKYLFRKEGQNVTLSCEQNLNHDAMYWYRQDPGQGLRLIYYSQIVNDFQKGDIAEGYSVSREKKESFPLTVTSAQKNPTAFYLCASSTGDRPDEQYFGPGTRLTVT.

The chain recombines TRBV7-6 with TRBJ1-1; D remains unclear. This CDR3 spans 14 amino acids. Germline values: CDR1 SGHVS, CDR2 FNYEAQ. V was trimmed by 0 bases and J by 6 bases, leaving 11 bases between them. As DNA, the CDR3 is TGTGCCAGCAGCTTAGCGGGAGGCCAGGCTGAAGCTTTCTTT. Translating gives CASSLAGGQAEAFF. The variable domain in full, with the rest retrieved from reference TRBV7-6 and TRBJ1-1, is GAGVSQSPRYKVTKRGQDVALRCDPISGHVSLYWYRQALGQGPEFLTYFNYEAQQDKSGLPNDRFSAERPEGSISTLTIQRTEQRDSAMYRCASSLAGGQAEAFFGQGTRLTVV.

The chain has TRBV7-2 and TRBJ2-1; 11 nucleotides match TRBD2. The CDR3 totals 18 residues. The germline CDR1 and CDR2 sequences are SGHTA and FQGNSA. With 1 base clipped from V and 3 bases from J, the junction kept 8 bases outside the gene matches. The DNA for the CDR3 is TGTGCCAGCAGCTTAGTTCGGCCCCTAGCGGGGGGCTACAATGAGCAGTTCTTC. It yields the protein CASSLVRPLAGGYNEQFF.

A single count supports this clone. CDR3 region: CASSSNPRIAGVTGELFF. DNA of the CDR3: TGTGCCAGCAGTTCAAACCCCCGCATAGCGGGAGTCACCGGGGAGCTGTTTTTT. This rearrangement joins TRBV27 to TRBJ2-2, with 9 bases fitting TRBD2. Per germline, CDR1 MNHEY and CDR2 SMNVEV (reference sequence). V dropped 4 bases and J dropped 4; count of bases not matched to a gene: 13. The CDR3 extends over 18 amino acids.

The chain carries TRBV6-6 and TRBJ1-2; D is perhaps TRBD1 (6 bases). The CDR3 runs to 15 residues. CDR1 MNHNY and CDR2 SVGAGI come from the germline V gene (reference sequence). V was pared by 4 bases and J by 4 bases, with 16 bases between. CDR3 in DNA: TGTGCCAGCAGTTCCTCGGGACATTCCCCCTATGGCTACACCTTC. Translation: CASSSSGHSPYGYTF.

Only one count was recorded for this clone. The chain carries TRBV9 and TRBJ1-5; D gene uncertain. Germline lookup yields CDR1 SGDLS and CDR2 YYNGEE. The CDR3 runs 17 residues. The ends were cut back, 0 bases at V and 3 bases at J, with 16 bases in the middle. The CDR3 DNA reads TGTGCCAGCAGCGTAGAGGGAGCTCCGACCCCCAATCAGCCCCAGCATTTT. Protein product: CASSVEGAPTPNQPQHF.

This chain joins TRBV9 and TRBJ2-7; D is unresolved. The CDR3 contains 14 residues. V was clipped by 3 bases and J by 1 base, with 11 bases between them. Germline V gene sequence: CDR1 SGDLS, CDR2 YYNGEE. CDR3 sequence reads: CASSAGSFSYEQYF. CDR3 bases: TGTGCCAGCAGCGCCGGGTCCTTTTCCTACGAGCAGTACTTC.

The V call is TRBV7-3, the J call TRBJ2-1, with TRBD1 identical over 9 bases. V gave up 5 bases and J gave up 5 bases; unmatched junction bases: 7. Looked up from germline, CDR1 is SGHTA and CDR2 is FQGTGA. The CDR3 covers 15 residues. The chain's CDR3 is CASSLWGQGNNEQFF. CDR3 in DNA: TGTGCCAGCAGCCTTTGGGGACAGGGAAACAATGAGCAGTTCTTC.

By share of the sample, this clone is medium-sized. This chain links TRBV27 with TRBJ2-1; 14 nucleotides align to TRBD2. Germline-derived CDR1 and CDR2 are MNHEY and SMNVEV (reference sequence). CDR3 length: 16 residues. V lost 7 bases to trimming and J lost 8 bases; unmatched junction nucleotides: 10. Here the CDR3 DNA reads TGTGCCAGCACCGGGACTAGCGGGAGCCCCACATATGAGCAGTTCTTC. Translated: CASTGTSGSPTYEQFF.

V and J are TRBV7-2 and TRBJ1-1; TRBD1 matches 7 bases. The V gene end was trimmed by 5 bases and the J gene end by 3 bases; junction bases not matched to a gene: 3. This CDR3 is built from 13 residues. CDR1 is SGHTA and CDR2 is FQGNSA in the germline V gene. This CDR3 is CASSAQGDTEAFF. The CDR3 DNA reads TGTGCCAGCAGCGCCCAGGGGGACACTGAAGCTTTCTTT.

In this sample, this clone turned up a few times. The chain uses TRBV6-1 and TRBJ2-7; 11 positions match TRBD1. This CDR3 region has 17 residues. The V and J ends lost 4 bases and 2 bases, in that order; junction bases with no gene match: 10. The germline CDR1 and CDR2 sequences are MNHNS and SASEGT. The DNA of the CDR3 is TGTGCCAGCAGTGGCCGGGACAGGGGGATGTTGGCCTACGAGCAGTACTTC. It encodes CASSGRDRGMLAYEQYF.

This clone was counted a single time. The chain links TRBV9 to TRBJ2-3, with D possibly TRBD1 on 6 matching bases. This CDR3 has 14 residues. Germline V gives CDR1 SGDLS, CDR2 YYNGEE. V was trimmed by 4 bases and J by 3 bases, leaving 12 bases between them. CDR3 nucleotide sequence: TGTGCCAGCAGCCCTCCCAGGGGTACAGATACGCAGTATTTT. It yields the protein CASSPPRGTDTQYF.

The chain combines TRBV25-1 with TRBJ2-5, with 7 bases aligning to TRBD2. In germline, CDR1 is MGHDK, CDR2 SYGVNS. The length of the CDR3 is 15 residues. The V and J ends lost 3 bases and 5 bases, in that order; junction bases with no gene match: 9. CDR3 in amino acids: CASSDMTGGWETQYF. CDR3 bases: TGTGCCAGCAGTGACATGACGGGAGGATGGGAGACCCAGTACTTC.

This clone has only one observation. This chain joins TRBV30 and TRBJ1-5; 7 bases agree with TRBD1. Per the germline V gene, CDR1 is GTSNPN and CDR2 is SVGIG (reference sequence). CDR3 size: 14 residues. V shed 1 base, J shed 4 bases, and the junction held 4 bases outside the gene matches. DNA of the CDR3: TGTGCCTGGAGTGCCCCAGGGGGGAATCAGCCCCAGCATTTT. It codes for CAWSAPGGNQPQHF.

The chain recombines TRBV7-6 with TRBJ1-2; the D is unclear. The CDR3 is 15 residues long. Trimming cost V 5 bases and J 5 bases, with 18 bases left between them. The V gene's germline CDR1 is SGHVS and CDR2 FNYEAQ. Here the CDR3 reads CASSPPGSPTYGYTF. The CDR3, as DNA: TGTGCCAGCAGCCCACCCGGGTCCCCTACTTATGGCTACACCTTC.